A single TCR beta chain is shown here with its context. Which antigen it targets is not known. Per-base quality was not reported, and no clone a single base away is much larger than it. The sample's treatment or condition label, decoded: allogeneic hematopoietic cell transplantation with graft depleted of TCRalphabeta T cells and CD19 B cells. The transplant recipients were children given TCRalphabeta/CD19-depleted allogeneic hematopoietic cell grafts. The germline V gene (reference sequence) gives CDR1 as MNHEY and CDR2 as SMNVEV. The CDR3 goes from the cysteine to the phenylalanine over 16 residues. Just the 48-base CDR3 DNA is kept, in frame starting at base 1. Trimming leaves V shorter by 5 bases and J shorter by 2 bases, with the junction holding 11 bases beyond the gene matches. This specimen belongs to a study of T-cell reconstitution after alpha-beta-depleted transplantation in children (dated by TCRdb to about 2016). For the wider study: The study quantitatively tracked T-cell immune reconstitution after TCRalphabeta/CD19-depleted allogeneic hematopoietic cell transplantation in children using TCR repertoire profiling. Study-level results and caveats: About two months after transplant, the apparently early recovery of alphabetaT-cell counts reportedly depended on just several hundred clones that had expanded rapidly and came from non-depleted graft cells. Over the following months the frequencies of hyperexpanded clones went down, and after one year T-cell counts and TCRbeta diversity were mostly credited to newly produced T cells. In some patients, the high TCRbeta diversity seen at day 60 was put down to recipient T cells and intrathymic progenitors that had survived conditioning.

Library preparation used PCR. The instrument given in TCRdb is Illumina HiSeq 2500. TCR library preparation used molecular barcoding, with unique molecular identifiers applied to normalize quantification of the TCRbeta repertoire. TCRdb ran its own pipeline on the public reads, namely fastp trimming at Q25 and MiXCR clone calling, and kept in-frame beta chains. Rows merge per CDR3 protein into single entries with the most common DNA and genes. In all, the sample holds about 540,000 distinct CDR3 sequences, and 25% to 30% of those were seen once. Clones ranked in the top ten supply approximately 39% of the sample.

This clonotype was obtained from a boy in the first two years of life with Wiskott-Aldrich syndrome, due to receive a stem cell transplant. This material consisted of PBMCs, taken before TCRalphabeta/CD19-depleted stem cell transplant. This sequence uses TRBV27 and TRBJ2-7, with 8 middle bases fitting TRBD1. The CDR3: CASSGGQGVRPYEQYF. The sequenced DNA: TGTGCCAGCAGTGGAGGACAGGGAGTGAGGCCCTACGAGCAGTACTTC.